Listed here are 6 T cell receptor beta chains from one sample, sequenced in a study of PD-1 blockade in mismatch repair-deficient tumors. Clones were sequenced by immunoSEQ multiplex PCR, and TCRdb holds only the in-frame ones, with some missing. This table has over 20,000 clones, 75% to 85% appearing once. The input for sequencing was peripheral blood, taken 12 weeks after starting pembrolizumab. These receptors all stem from an adult with mismatch repair-deficient cancer.

This chain uses TRBV10-3 with TRBJ2-3; D call uncertain. The V and J ends lost 6 bases and 4 bases respectively, with 17 bases between them. The germline V gene has CDR1 ENHRY and CDR2 SYGVKD. This CDR3 has 15 residues. The CDR3 protein is CAIRDRTQKADTQYF. As DNA, the CDR3 is TGTGCCATCAGGGACCGGACCCAAAAGGCAGATACGCAGTATTTT.

J is TRBJ2-3 and V is TRBV5-6; D not certain. CDR1 and CDR2 (germline): SGHDT, YYEEEE. V lost 0 bases to trimming and J lost 3 bases, with 11 bases between them. CDR3 length equals 15 residues. In DNA form, the CDR3 reads TGTGCCAGCAGCTTGGAGCCCTTTGAGACAGATACGCAGTATTTT. It specifies CASSLEPFETDTQYF.

The chain is built from TRBV19 and TRBJ2-1; D gene ambiguous. Germline V gives CDR1 LNHDA, CDR2 SQIVND (reference sequence). CDR3 length equals 15 residues. V was pared by 8 bases and J by 0 bases, with 14 bases between. CDR3 sequence (DNA): TGTGCCAGTCAAAATTCCTATAGCTCCTACAATGAGCAGTTCTTC. The encoded protein is CASQNSYSSYNEQFF. Together with reference TRBV19 and TRBJ2-1, the CDR3 gives the full variable domain: DGGITQSPKYLFRKEGQNVTLSCEQNLNHDAMYWYRQDPGQGLRLIYYSQIVNDFQKGDIAEGYSVSREKKESFPLTVTSAQKNPTAFYLCASQNSYSSYNEQFFGPGTRLTVL.

The gene calls are TRBV11-3 and TRBJ2-7; perhaps TRBD1 as D (6 bases). This CDR3 is 13 amino acids long. Looked up from germline, CDR1 is SGHNT and CDR2 is YENEEA. Trimming cost V 7 bases and J 6 bases, with 16 bases left between them. CDR3 sequence reads: CASNLGGWGEQYF. The DNA of the CDR3 is TGTGCCAGCAACCTAGGGGGTTGGGGCGAGCAGTACTTC.

The rearrangement joins TRBV19 to TRBJ1-3; D unclear. Germline CDR1 LNHDA, CDR2 SQIVND (reference sequence). The V end lost 3 bases, the J end lost 0 bases, and 9 bases lay between the germline ends. The CDR3 is made up of 15 amino acids. CDR3 loop: CASSISLLSGNTIYF. In nucleotides, the CDR3 is TGTGCCAGTAGTATTTCCCTCCTCTCTGGAAACACCATATATTTT.

The gene calls are TRBV28 and TRBJ2-2; tentatively, D is TRBD1 (6 bases). Trimming stripped 6 bases from V and 4 bases from J, with 21 bases between. Germline V CDR1 and CDR2: MDHEN, SYDVKM. The CDR3 is 17 amino acids. CDR3 loop: CASSPGLLQGGTGELFF. The CDR3 region has the DNA TGTGCCAGCAGCCCAGGACTCCTTCAAGGGGGCACCGGGGAGCTGTTTTTT.